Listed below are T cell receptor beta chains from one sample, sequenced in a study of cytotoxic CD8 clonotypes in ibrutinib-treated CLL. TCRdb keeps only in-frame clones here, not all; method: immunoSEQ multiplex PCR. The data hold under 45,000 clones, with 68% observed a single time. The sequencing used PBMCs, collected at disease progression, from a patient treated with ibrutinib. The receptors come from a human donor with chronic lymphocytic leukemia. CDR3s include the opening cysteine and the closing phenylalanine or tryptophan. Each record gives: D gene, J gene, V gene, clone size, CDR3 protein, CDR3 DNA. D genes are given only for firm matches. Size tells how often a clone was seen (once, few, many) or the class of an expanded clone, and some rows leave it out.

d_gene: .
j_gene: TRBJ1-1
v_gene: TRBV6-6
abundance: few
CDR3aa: CASRTGYDTEAFF
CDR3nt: TGTGCCAGCAGAACAGGGTACGACACTGAAGCTTTCTTT

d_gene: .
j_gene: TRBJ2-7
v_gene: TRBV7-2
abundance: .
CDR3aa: CASSFPTGYEQYF
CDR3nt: TGTGCCAGCAGCTTCCCGACAGGCTACGAGCAGTACTTC

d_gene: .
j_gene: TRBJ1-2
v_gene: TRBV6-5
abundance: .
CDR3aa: CASSRGSYGYTF
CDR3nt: TGTGCCAGCAGTCGCGGTAGCTATGGCTACACCTTC

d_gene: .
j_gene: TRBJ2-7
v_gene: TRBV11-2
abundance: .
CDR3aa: CASSSEGYTRNENYEQYF
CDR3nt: TGTGCCAGCAGCTCCGAGGGATATACAAGGAATGAGAACTACGAGCAGTACTTC

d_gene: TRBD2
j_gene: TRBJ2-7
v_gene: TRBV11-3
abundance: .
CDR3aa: CASSLPETYIAGVGYEQYF
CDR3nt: TGTGCCAGCAGCTTACCCGAGACCTACATAGCGGGAGTGGGCTACGAGCAGTACTTC

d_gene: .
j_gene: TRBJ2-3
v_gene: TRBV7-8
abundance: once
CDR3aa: CASSSDGSPTDTQYF
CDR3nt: TGTGCCAGCAGCTCTGACGGGAGCCCCACAGATACGCAGTATTTT

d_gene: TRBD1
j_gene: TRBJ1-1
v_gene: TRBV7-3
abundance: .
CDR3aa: CASSPDRDTEAFF
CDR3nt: TGTGCCAGCAGCCCGGACAGGGACACTGAAGCTTTCTTT

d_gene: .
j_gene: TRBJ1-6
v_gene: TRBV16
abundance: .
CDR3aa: CASSQSTVVYNSPLHF
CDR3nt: TGTGCCAGCAGCCAATCGACCGTAGTCTATAATTCACCCCTCCACTTT

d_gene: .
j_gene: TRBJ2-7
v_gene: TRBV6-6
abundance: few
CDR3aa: CASSYRDRSSYEQYF
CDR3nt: TGTGCCAGCAGTTACAGGGATAGGAGCTCCTACGAGCAGTACTTC

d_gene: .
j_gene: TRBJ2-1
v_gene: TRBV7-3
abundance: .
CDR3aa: CASSLTGGSTEYNEQFF
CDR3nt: TGTGCCAGCAGCTTAACTGGGGGTAGTACGGAATACAATGAGCAGTTCTTC

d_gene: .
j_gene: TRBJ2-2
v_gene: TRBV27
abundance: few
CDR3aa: CASSFAAGELFF
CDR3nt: TGTGCCAGCAGTTTTGCGGCCGGGGAGCTGTTTTTT

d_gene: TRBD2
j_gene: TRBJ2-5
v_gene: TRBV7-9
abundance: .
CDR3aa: CASSHNPGLAGWETQYF
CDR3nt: TGTGCCAGCAGTCATAACCCGGGACTAGCGGGATGGGAGACCCAGTACTTC

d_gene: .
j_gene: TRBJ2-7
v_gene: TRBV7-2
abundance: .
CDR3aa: CASSLTQVAYEQYF
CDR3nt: TGTGCCAGCAGCTTAACCCAGGTCGCCTACGAGCAGTACTTC

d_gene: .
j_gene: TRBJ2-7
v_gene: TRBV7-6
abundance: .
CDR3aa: CASSLAGSYEQYF
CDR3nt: TGTGCCAGCAGTCTCGCGGGCTCCTACGAGCAGTACTTC

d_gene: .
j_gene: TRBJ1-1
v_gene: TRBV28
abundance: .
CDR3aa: CASSFSFRTFF
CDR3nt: TGTGCCAGCAGTTTTAGTTTCAGGACTTTCTTT

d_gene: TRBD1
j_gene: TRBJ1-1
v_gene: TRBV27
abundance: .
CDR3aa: CASSKFDRGRKAFF
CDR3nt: TGTGCCAGCAGCAAATTCGACAGGGGGCGTAAAGCTTTCTTT

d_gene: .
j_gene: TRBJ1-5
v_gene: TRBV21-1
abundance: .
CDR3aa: CASSTNRPDRSFGGAQHF
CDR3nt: TGTGCCAGCAGCACAAATCGTCCGGACAGGAGCTTTGGGGGGGCCCAGCATTTT

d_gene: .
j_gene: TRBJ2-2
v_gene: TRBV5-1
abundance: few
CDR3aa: CASSPSVGTRTGELFF
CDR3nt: TGCGCCAGCAGCCCGTCTGTGGGGACCCGCACCGGGGAGCTGTTTTTT

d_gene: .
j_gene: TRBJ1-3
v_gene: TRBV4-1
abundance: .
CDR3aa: CASSLGRASSGNTIYF
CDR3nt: TGCGCCAGCAGCCTAGGCAGGGCCAGCTCTGGAAACACCATATATTTT

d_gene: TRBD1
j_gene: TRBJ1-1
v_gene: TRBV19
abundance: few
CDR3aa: CASSMGTGVSTEAFF
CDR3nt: TGTGCCAGTAGTATGGGAACAGGGGTGAGCACTGAAGCTTTCTTT

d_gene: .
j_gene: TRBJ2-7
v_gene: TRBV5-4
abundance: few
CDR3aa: CASSSLNSYEQYF
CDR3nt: TGTGCCAGCAGCTCCCTGAACTCCTACGAGCAGTACTTC

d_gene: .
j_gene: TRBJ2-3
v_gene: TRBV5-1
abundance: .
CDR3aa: CASSLVVGSDTQYF
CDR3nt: TGCGCCAGCAGCTTGGTGGTAGGATCAGATACGCAGTATTTT

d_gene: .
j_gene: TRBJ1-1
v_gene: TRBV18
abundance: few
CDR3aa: CASATGWRGTEAFF
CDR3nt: TGTGCCAGCGCTACAGGGTGGCGTGGCACTGAAGCTTTCTTT

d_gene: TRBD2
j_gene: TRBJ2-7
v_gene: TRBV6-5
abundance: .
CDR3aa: CASSQPGLGSEQYF
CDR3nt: TGTGCCAGCAGTCAGCCGGGACTAGGGAGCGAGCAGTACTTC

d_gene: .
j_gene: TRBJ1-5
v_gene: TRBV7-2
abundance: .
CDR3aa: CASSLVGGSSSNQPQHF
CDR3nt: TGTGCCAGCAGCTTGGTCGGGGGCTCCTCTAGCAATCAGCCCCAGCATTTT

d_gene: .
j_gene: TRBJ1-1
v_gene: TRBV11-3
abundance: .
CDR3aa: CASSLETVNTEAFF
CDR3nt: TGTGCCAGCAGCTTAGAGACAGTGAACACTGAAGCTTTCTTT

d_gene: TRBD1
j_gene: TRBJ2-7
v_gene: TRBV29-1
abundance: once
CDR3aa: CSVGQGGVTYEQYF
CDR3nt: TGCAGCGTCGGACAGGGTGGGGTGACCTACGAGCAGTACTTC

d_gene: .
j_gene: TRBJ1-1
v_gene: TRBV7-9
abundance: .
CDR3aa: CASSSWYQSYEAFF
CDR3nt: TGTGCCAGCAGCTCGTGGTATCAAAGCTATGAAGCTTTCTTT

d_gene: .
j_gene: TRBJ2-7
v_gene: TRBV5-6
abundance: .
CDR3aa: CASSVSYEQYF
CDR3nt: TGTGCCAGCAGCGTAAGTTACGAGCAGTACTTC

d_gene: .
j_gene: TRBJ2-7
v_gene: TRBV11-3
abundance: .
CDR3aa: CASSRGTFTSYEQYF
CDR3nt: TGTGCCAGCAGCCGGGGGACTTTTACCTCCTACGAGCAGTACTTC

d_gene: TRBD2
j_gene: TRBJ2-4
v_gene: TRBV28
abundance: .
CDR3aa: CASSLKREGNIQYF
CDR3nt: TGTGCCAGCAGTTTAAAGCGGGAGGGAAACATTCAGTACTTC

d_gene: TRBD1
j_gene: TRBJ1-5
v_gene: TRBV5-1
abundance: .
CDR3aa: CASSKGTGIDQPQHF
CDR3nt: TGCGCCAGCAGCAAGGGGACAGGGATCGATCAGCCCCAGCATTTT